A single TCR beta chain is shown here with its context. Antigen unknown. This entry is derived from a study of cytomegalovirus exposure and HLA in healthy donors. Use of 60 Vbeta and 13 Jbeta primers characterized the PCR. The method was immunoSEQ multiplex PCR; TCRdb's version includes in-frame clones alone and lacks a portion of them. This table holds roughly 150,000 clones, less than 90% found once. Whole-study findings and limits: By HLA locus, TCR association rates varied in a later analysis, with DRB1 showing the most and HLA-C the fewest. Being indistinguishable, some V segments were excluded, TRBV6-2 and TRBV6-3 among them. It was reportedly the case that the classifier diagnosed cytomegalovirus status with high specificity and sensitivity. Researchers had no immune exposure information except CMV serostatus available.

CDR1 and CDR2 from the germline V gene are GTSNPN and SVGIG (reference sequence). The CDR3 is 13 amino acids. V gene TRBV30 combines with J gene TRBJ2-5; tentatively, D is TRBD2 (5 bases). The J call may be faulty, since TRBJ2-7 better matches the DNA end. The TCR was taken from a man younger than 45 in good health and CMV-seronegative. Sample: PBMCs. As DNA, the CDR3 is TGTGCCTGGAGCCGTCGGGATCCCTACGAGCAGTACTTC. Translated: CAWSRRDPYEQYF.